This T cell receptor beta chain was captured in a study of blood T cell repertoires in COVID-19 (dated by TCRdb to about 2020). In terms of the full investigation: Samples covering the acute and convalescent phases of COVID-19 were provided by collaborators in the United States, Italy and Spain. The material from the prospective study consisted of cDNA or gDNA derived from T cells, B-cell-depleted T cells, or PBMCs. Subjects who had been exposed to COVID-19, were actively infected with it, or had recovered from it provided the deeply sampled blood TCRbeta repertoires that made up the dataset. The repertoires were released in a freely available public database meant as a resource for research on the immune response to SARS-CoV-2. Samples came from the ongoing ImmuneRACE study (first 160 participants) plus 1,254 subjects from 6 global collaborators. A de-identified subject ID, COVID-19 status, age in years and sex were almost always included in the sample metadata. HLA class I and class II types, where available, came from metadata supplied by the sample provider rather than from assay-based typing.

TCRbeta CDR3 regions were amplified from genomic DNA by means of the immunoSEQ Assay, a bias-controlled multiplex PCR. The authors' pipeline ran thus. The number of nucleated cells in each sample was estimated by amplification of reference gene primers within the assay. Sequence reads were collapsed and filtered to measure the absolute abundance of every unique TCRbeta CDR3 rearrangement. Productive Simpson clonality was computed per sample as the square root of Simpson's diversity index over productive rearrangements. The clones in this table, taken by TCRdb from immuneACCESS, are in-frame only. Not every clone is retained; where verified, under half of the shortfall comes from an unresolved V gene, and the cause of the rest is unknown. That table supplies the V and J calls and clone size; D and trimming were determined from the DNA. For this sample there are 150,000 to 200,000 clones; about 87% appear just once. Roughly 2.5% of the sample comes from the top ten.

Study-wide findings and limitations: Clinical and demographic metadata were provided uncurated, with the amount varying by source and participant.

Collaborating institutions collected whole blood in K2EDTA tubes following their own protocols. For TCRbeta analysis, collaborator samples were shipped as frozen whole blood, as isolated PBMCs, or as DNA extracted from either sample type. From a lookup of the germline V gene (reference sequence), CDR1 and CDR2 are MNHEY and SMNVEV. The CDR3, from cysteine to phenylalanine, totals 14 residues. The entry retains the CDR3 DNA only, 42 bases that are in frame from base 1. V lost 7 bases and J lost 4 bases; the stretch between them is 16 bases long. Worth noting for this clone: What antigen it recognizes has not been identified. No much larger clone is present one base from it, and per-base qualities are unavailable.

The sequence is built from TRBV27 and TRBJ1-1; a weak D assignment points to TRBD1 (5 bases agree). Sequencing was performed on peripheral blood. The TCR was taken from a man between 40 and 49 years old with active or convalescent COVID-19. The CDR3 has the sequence CASTIGVGGTEAFF. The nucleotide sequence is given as TGTGCCAGCACCATAGGGGTGGGTGGCACTGAAGCTTTCTTT.